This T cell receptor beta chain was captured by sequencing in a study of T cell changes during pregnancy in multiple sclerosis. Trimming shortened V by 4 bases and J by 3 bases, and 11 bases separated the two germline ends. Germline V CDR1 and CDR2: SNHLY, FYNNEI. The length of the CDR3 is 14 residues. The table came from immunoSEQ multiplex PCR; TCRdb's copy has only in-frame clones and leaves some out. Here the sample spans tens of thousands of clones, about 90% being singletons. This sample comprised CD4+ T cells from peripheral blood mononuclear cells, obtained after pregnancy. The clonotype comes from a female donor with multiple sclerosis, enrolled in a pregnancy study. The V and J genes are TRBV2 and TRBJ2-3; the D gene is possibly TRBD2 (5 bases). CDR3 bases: TGTGCCAGCAGTGTAACGGACTCTACAGATACGCAGTATTTT. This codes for CASSVTDSTDTQYF.